This TCR beta chain was identified during a study of T-cell reconstitution after alpha-beta-depleted transplantation in children. In its sample, this clonotype was seen a few times. Germline lookup yields CDR1 SGHDT and CDR2 YYEEEE. The CDR3 sequence is 12 residues long. Between the trimmed V and J ends, which lost 4 bases and 12 bases, there was a span of 14 bases. Using unique molecular identifiers, the investigators prepared the TCRbeta library. A single record per CDR3 protein comes from TCRdb applying MiXCR to the PCR reads. The sample shows 600,000 to 700,000 distinct CDR3 sequences, about 15% of them seen only once.

The TCR was taken from a human donor who donated a stem cell graft to a child with acute myeloid leukemia. Sequenced here: PBMCs from the stem cell graft donor, sampled from the stem cell graft. The chain employs TRBV5-6 and TRBJ2-1, with a possible D match to TRBD2 (5 bases). Written as DNA, the CDR3 is TGTGCCAGCAGCCTGAGGGTCGAATTGCAGTTCTTC. Protein: CASSLRVELQFF. The variable domain in full, with the rest retrieved from reference TRBV5-6 and TRBJ2-1, is DAGVTQSPTHLIKTRGQQVTLRCSPKSGHDTVSWYQQALGQGPQFIFQYYEEEERQRGNFPDRFSGHQFPNYSSELNVNALLLGDSALYLCASSLRVELQFFGPGTRLTVL.